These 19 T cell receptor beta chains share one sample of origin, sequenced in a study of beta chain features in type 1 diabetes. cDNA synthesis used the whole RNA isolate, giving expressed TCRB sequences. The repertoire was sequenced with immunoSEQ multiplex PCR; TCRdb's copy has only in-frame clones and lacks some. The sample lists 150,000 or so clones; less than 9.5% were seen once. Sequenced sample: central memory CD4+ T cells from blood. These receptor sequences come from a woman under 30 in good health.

The chain's CDR3 is CASSRPGVGEKLFF. In nucleotides, the CDR3 is TGTGCCAGCAGCAGACCCGGGGTCGGGGAAAAACTGTTTTTT. The chain recombines TRBV2 with TRBJ1-4; D remains ambiguous. Trimming shortened V by 6 bases and J by 8 bases, and 16 bases separated the two germline ends. Germline V lookup: CDR1 SNHLY, CDR2 FYNNEI. The CDR3 has 14 amino acids.

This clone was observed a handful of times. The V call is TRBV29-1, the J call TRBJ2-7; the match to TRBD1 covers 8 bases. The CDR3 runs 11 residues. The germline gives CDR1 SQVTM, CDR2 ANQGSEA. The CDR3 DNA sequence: TGCACAGGGGGCGAAACCTACGAGCAGTACTTC. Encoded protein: CTGGETYEQYF.

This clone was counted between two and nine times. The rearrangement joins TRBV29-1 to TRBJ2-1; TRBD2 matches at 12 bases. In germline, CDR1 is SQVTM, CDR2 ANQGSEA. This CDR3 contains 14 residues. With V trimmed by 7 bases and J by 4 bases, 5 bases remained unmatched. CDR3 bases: TGCAGCGCCCGGACTAGCGGGAATTACAATGAGCAGTTCTTC. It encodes CSARTSGNYNEQFF.

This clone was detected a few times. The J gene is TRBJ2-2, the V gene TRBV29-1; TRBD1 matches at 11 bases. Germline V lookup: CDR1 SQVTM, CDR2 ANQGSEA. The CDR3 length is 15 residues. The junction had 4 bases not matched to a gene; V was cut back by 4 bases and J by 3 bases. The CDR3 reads CSVGGGQGDTGELFF. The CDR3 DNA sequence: TGCAGCGTTGGCGGGGGACAGGGGGACACCGGGGAGCTGTTTTTT.

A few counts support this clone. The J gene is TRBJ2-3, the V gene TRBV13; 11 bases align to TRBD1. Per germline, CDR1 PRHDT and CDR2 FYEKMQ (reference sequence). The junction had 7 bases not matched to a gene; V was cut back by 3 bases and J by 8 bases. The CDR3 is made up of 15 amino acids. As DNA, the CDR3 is TGTGCCAGCAGCTTCCTGGACAGGGGGCGGGGTACGCAGTATTTT. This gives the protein CASSFLDRGRGTQYF.

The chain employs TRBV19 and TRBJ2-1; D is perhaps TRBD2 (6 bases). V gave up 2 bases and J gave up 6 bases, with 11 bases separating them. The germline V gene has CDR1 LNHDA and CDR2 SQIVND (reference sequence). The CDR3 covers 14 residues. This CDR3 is CASSITGAGNEQFF. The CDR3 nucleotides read TGTGCCAGTAGTATAACGGGAGCCGGCAATGAGCAGTTCTTC.

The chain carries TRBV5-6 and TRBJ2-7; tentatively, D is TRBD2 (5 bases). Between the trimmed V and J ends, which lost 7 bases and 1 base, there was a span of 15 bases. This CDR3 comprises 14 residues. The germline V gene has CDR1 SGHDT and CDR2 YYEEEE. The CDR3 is CASRDGSGSYEQYF. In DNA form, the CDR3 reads TGTGCCAGCCGCGATGGGTCGGGGTCCTACGAGCAGTACTTC.

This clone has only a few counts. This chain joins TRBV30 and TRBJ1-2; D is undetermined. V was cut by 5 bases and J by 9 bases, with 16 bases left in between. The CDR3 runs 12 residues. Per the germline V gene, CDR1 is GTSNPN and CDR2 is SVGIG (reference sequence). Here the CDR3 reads CAWGETGTRYTF. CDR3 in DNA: TGTGCCTGGGGAGAGACGGGAACCCGCTACACCTTC.

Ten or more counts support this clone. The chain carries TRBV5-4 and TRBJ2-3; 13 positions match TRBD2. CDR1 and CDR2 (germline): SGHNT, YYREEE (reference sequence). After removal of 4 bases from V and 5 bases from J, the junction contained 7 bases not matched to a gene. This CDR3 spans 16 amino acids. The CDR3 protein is CASSVGTSGIRDTQYF. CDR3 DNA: TGTGCCAGCAGCGTCGGGACTAGCGGGATAAGAGATACGCAGTATTTT.

The CDR3 loop is CASSPGTITYEQYF. DNA for the CDR3: TGTGCCAGCAGCCCTGGGACTATCACCTACGAGCAGTACTTC. The chain links TRBV6-5 to TRBJ2-7; TRBD2 agrees at 7 bases. Germline CDR1 MNHEY, CDR2 SVGAGI. The junction had 7 bases not matched to a gene; V was cut back by 6 bases and J by 2 bases. The CDR3 contains 14 residues.

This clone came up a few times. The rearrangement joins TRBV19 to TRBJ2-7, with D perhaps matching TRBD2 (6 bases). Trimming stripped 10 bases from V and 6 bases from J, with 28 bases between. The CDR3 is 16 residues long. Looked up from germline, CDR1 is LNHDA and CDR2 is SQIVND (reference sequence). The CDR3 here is CATLSTVGGPYSEQYF. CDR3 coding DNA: TGTGCCACCCTCAGTACAGTCGGGGGACCCTATAGCGAGCAGTACTTC.

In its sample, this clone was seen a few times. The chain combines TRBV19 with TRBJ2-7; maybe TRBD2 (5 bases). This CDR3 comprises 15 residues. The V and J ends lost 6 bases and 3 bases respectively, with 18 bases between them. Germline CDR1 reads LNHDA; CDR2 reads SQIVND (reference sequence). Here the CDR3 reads CASSSAERDSYEQYF. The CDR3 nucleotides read TGTGCCAGTAGCTCGGCAGAGAGGGATAGCTACGAGCAGTACTTC.

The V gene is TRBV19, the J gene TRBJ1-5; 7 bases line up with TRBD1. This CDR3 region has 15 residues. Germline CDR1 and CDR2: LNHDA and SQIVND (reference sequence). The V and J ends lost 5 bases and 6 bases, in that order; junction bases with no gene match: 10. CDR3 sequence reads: CASSPIDRERQPQHF. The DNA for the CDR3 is TGTGCCAGTAGTCCAATCGACAGGGAGCGTCAGCCCCAGCATTTT.

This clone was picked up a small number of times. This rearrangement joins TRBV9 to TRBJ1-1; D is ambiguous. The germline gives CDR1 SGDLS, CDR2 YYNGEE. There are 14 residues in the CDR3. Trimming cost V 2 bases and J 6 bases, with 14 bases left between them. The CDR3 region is CASSVGSRGSEAFF. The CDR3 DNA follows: TGTGCCAGCAGCGTCGGTTCCCGAGGGTCTGAAGCTTTCTTT.

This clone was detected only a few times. The CDR3 region is CASSSYRDSEQYF. CDR3 DNA sequence: TGTGCCAGCAGCTCTTATCGGGACTCCGAGCAGTACTTC. The chain joins TRBV7-9 to TRBJ2-7, with D possibly matching TRBD2 (6 bases). V shed 4 bases and J shed 6 bases, with 13 bases lying between them. The CDR3 has 13 residues. Germline CDR1 SEHNR, CDR2 FQNEAQ (reference sequence).

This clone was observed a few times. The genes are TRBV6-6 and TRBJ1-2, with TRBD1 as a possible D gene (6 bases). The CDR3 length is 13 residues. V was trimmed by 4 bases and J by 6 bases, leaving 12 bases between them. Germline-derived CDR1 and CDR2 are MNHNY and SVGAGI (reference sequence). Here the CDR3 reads CASSLGGADGYTF. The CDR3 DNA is TGTGCCAGCAGTTTGGGGGGGGCAGATGGCTACACCTTC.

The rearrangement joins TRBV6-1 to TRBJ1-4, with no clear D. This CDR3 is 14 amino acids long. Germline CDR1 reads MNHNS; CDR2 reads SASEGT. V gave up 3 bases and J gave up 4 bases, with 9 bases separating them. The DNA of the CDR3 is TGTGCCAGCAGTGATGGCAGGCGTAATGAAAAACTGTTTTTT. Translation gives CASSDGRRNEKLFF.

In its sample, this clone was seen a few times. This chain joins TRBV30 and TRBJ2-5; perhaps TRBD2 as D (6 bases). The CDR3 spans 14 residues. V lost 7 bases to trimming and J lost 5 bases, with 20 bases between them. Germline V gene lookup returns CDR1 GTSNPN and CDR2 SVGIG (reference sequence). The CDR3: CASTPSGGVETQYF. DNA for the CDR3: TGTGCCTCGACCCCGAGCGGAGGGGTGGAGACCCAGTACTTC.

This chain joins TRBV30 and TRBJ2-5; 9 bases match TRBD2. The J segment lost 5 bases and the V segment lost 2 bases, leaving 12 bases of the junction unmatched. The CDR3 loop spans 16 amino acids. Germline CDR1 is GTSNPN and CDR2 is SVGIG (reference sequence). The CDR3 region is CAWSRKEASGMETQYF. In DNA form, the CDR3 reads TGTGCCTGGAGTAGAAAGGAGGCTAGCGGGATGGAGACCCAGTACTTC. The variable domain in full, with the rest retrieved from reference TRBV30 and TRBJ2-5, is SQTIHQWPATLVQPVGSPLSLECTVEGTSNPNLYWYRQAAGRGLQLLFYSVGIGQISSEVPQNLSASRPQDRQFILSSKKLLLSDSGFYLCAWSRKEASGMETQYFGPGTRLLVL.